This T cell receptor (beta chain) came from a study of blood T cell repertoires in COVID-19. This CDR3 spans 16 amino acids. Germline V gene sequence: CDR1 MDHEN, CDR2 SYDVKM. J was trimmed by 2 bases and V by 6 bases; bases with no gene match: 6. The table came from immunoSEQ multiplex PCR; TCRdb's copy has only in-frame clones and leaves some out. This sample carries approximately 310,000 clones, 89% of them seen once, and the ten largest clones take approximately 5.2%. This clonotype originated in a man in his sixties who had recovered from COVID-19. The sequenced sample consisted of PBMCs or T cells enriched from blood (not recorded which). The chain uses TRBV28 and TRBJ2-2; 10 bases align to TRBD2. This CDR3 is CASRGGTSVNTGELFF. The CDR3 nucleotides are TGTGCCAGCAGGGGCGGGACTAGCGTAAACACCGGGGAGCTGTTTTTT.